This is a list of T cell receptor beta chains from one sample in a study of blood T cell repertoires in COVID-19. Assay: immunoSEQ multiplex PCR; the TCRdb copy retains only in-frame clones and omits some. The table includes about 240,000 clones, about 91% detected once. Specimen: PBMCs or T cells enriched from blood (not recorded which). The receptors here all came from a woman in her 30s with acute COVID-19. CDR3s include the opening cysteine and the closing phenylalanine or tryptophan. D genes are given only for firm matches. Clone size appears in some rows only: once, few, many, or a class for an expanded clone.

abundance	v_gene	d_gene	j_gene	CDR3aa	CDR3nt
-	TRBV28	TRBD1	TRBJ2-2	CASSFGDRGRPGTGELFF	TGTGCCAGCAGTTTTGGCGACAGGGGGCGGCCTGGCACCGGGGAGCTGTTTTTT
-	TRBV19	TRBD1	TRBJ1-2	CASSISGWTGPSNYGYTF	TGTGCCAGTAGTATATCGGGTTGGACAGGCCCATCTAACTATGGCTACACCTTC
once	TRBV9	-	TRBJ2-1	CASSVDRGYEQFF	TGTGCCAGCAGCGTAGATCGGGGATATGAGCAGTTCTTC
-	TRBV3-1/TRBV3-2	TRBD2	TRBJ2-3	CASSLVSGGAGFERTDTQYF	TGTGCCAGCAGCCTCGTTAGCGGGGGGGCCGGATTTGAACGCACAGATACGCAGTATTTT
once	TRBV18	TRBD1	TRBJ1-5	CASSPGTGDEQPQHF	TGTGCCAGCTCACCCGGGACAGGGGATGAGCAGCCCCAGCATTTT
few	TRBV27	-	TRBJ1-2	CASSLVGAYGYTF	TGTGCCAGCAGTTTAGTAGGAGCTTATGGCTACACCTTC
-	TRBV24-1	-	TRBJ1-5	CATSDQNQPQHF	TGTGCCACCAGTGACCAGAATCAGCCCCAGCATTTT
once	TRBV2	-	TRBJ1-5	CASSDLTGDQPQHF	TGTGCCAGCAGTGACCTAACGGGAGATCAGCCCCAGCATTTT
-	TRBV6-6	-	TRBJ1-1	CASSYSAVNTEAFF	TGTGCCAGCAGTTACTCGGCAGTGAACACTGAAGCTTTCTTT
few	TRBV5-6	-	TRBJ1-6	CASSSRGFYNSPLHF	TGTGCCAGCAGCTCTAGGGGGTTCTATAATTCACCCCTCCACTTT
-	TRBV18	-	TRBJ2-1	CASSPPSEPYNEQFF	TGTGCCAGCTCACCACCCAGCGAGCCCTACAATGAGCAGTTCTTC
-	TRBV11-2	-	TRBJ2-1	CASSQLRDFYNEQFF	TGTGCCAGCAGCCAACTAAGGGACTTTTACAATGAGCAGTTCTTC
once	TRBV6-2/TRBV6-3	-	TRBJ1-5	CASSTGSLFNQPQHF	TGTGCCAGCAGTACAGGTTCCCTCTTTAATCAGCCCCAGCATTTT
-	TRBV7-9	-	TRBJ1-2	CASSLQGGYGYTF	TGTGCCAGCAGCTTACAGGGTGGATATGGCTACACCTTC
-	TRBV7-9	-	TRBJ1-1	CASSFHTGNTEAFF	TGTGCCAGCAGCTTCCACACAGGGAACACTGAAGCTTTCTTT
few	TRBV10-1	-	TRBJ1-1	CASNRVLGTEAFF	TGCGCCAGCAACAGGGTGTTAGGGACTGAAGCTTTCTTT
-	TRBV11-2	TRBD1	TRBJ2-5	CASSPTPGTGGVETQYF	TGTGCCAGCAGCCCCACCCCCGGGACAGGGGGAGTAGAGACCCAGTACTTC
-	TRBV4-1	-	TRBJ1-5	CASSQAGTLQPQHF	TGCGCCAGCAGCCAGGCGGGTACTCTTCAGCCCCAGCATTTT
-	TRBV11-2	TRBD1	TRBJ1-4	CASSAGQGAIEKLFF	TGTGCCAGCAGCGCCGGACAGGGGGCCATTGAAAAACTGTTTTTT
-	TRBV6-5	-	TRBJ1-5	CASSSREGRNQPQHF	TGTGCCAGCAGTTCTCGGGAGGGTCGCAATCAGCCCCAGCATTTT
-	TRBV7-2	-	TRBJ1-2	CASSLRGTYGYTF	TGTGCCAGCAGCTTACGGGGAACATATGGCTACACCTTC
-	TRBV19	-	TRBJ2-1	CASSMNKEDNEQFF	TGTGCCAGTAGTATGAATAAGGAGGACAATGAGCAGTTCTTC
-	TRBV4-1	TRBD2	TRBJ2-3	CASSQEAGGSDTQYF	TGCGCCAGCAGCCAAGAGGCGGGGGGATCAGATACGCAGTATTTT
-	TRBV4-1	-	TRBJ2-3	CASSQEVRGTDTQYF	TGCGCCAGCAGCCAAGAAGTACGGGGGACAGATACGCAGTATTTT
-	TRBV5-4	-	TRBJ1-1	CASSRGGTEAFF	TGTGCCAGCAGCAGAGGGGGCACTGAAGCTTTCTTT
many	TRBV5-1	-	TRBJ2-1	CASQSGGNIGHNEQFF	TGCGCCAGCCAAAGCGGCGGGAACATCGGGCACAATGAGCAGTTCTTC
-	TRBV9	TRBD1	TRBJ1-4	CASSVEGTGDEKLFF	TGTGCCAGCAGCGTAGAAGGGACAGGAGATGAAAAACTGTTTTTT
-	TRBV27	-	TRBJ1-2	CATVLYGYTF	TGTGCCACCGTTCTCTATGGCTACACCTTC
-	TRBV18	TRBD1	TRBJ1-2	CASSRTGGADYGYIF	TGTGCCAGCTCACGGACAGGGGGCGCGGACTATGGCTACATCTTC
-	TRBV10-3	TRBD1	TRBJ2-3	CAISSQGADTQYF	TGTGCCATCAGCTCTCAGGGGGCAGATACGCAGTATTTT
-	TRBV19	TRBD1	TRBJ1-2	CASKPTGTGLFHGYTF	TGTGCCAGTAAGCCCACCGGGACAGGCCTATTCCATGGCTACACCTTC
-	TRBV11-2	-	TRBJ1-6	CASSLEAGSDSPLHF	TGTGCCAGCAGCTTAGAAGCGGGAAGTGATTCACCCCTCCACTTT
-	TRBV3-1/TRBV3-2	-	TRBJ2-1	CASSQEVASSYNEQFF	TGTGCCAGCAGCCAAGAGGTGGCTAGCTCCTACAATGAGCAGTTCTTC
once	TRBV6-5	-	TRBJ2-2	CAIRSGYTGELFF	TGTGCCATCCGTAGCGGATACACCGGGGAGCTGTTTTTT
-	TRBV6-5	TRBD1	TRBJ1-1	CASSYFDRGHYEAFF	TGTGCCAGCAGTTACTTCGACAGGGGGCATTATGAAGCTTTCTTT
-	TRBV2	-	TRBJ1-1	CASGGTEAFF	TGTGCCTCAGGCGGGACTGAAGCTTTCTTT